One sample yielded the 21 T cell receptor beta chains listed below, sequenced in a study of Ad26.COV2.S vaccination and SARS-CoV-2 variants (dated by TCRdb to 2020 to 2023). Receptors were amplified or captured by the immunoSEQ multiplex PCR assay. TCRdb re-hosts the immuneACCESS table, in-frame sequences only. Its copies lack some clones; in the studies checked, an unresolved V gene accounts for under half of them, and the cause for the rest is not known. This sample holds approximately 340,000 clones; 85% were observed only once. The ten largest account for around 3.3% of the sample. The treatment or condition label corresponds to: about 20 received Ad26.COV2.S at low or high dose, single or two shots; several received placebo; per-sample allocation not given. For vaccine and placebo recipients, the sequenced repertoires came from samples collected on day 63 after the first injection. This specimen consisted of peripheral blood, obtained in a trial of Ad26.COV2.S vaccine versus placebo. Source of these receptors: a person between 18 and 65 years old who received the Ad26.COV2.S COVID-19 vaccine or a placebo.

This clone came up once. The V and J genes are TRBV11-3 and TRBJ2-3, with D unresolved. CDR3 size: 14 residues. With 4 bases removed from V and 2 bases from J, the gap between germline ends came to 10 bases. Germline V lookup: CDR1 SGHNT, CDR2 YENEEA. The CDR3 nucleotides read TGTGCCAGCAGCTCCCAGACTGACACAGATACGCAGTATTTT. Protein product: CASSSQTDTDTQYF.

This clone was recorded a few times. This rearrangement joins TRBV18 to TRBJ2-2; D is undetermined. Trimming took off 3 bases at V and 7 bases at J, with 9 bases between the two ends. The germline V gene has CDR1 KGHSH and CDR2 LQKENI. The CDR3 runs to 13 residues. For the CDR3, the DNA is TGTGCCAGCTCACCCAACGCAGACGGGGAGCTGTTTTTT. Its translation: CASSPNADGELFF.

This chain uses TRBV5-1 with TRBJ2-3, with TRBD2 matching over 8 bases. Germline trimming cut 3 bases from V and 4 bases from J; bases unmatched to any gene: 10. CDR1 and CDR2 (germline): SGHRS, YFSETQ. The length of the CDR3 is 16 residues. CDR3 sequence (DNA): TGCGCCAGCAGCTCGGGACTAGGAAAACCCCCAGATACGCAGTATTTT. Its translation is CASSSGLGKPPDTQYF.

The chain is built from TRBV7-2 and TRBJ2-3; 8 bases map to TRBD2. The length of the CDR3 is 16 residues. Trimming at V came to 5 bases and at J to 2 bases, leaving 9 bases not matched to a gene. The germline V gene has CDR1 SGHTA and CDR2 FQGNSA. CDR3 sequence: CASSLHAGGATDTQYF. The CDR3 DNA follows: TGTGCCAGCAGCCTCCATGCCGGGGGGGCCACAGATACGCAGTATTTT.

J is TRBJ2-3 and V is TRBV5-8; no clear D. Trimming cost V 5 bases and J 0 bases, with 10 bases left between them. Germline V gene data show CDR1 as SGHTS and CDR2 as YDEGEE. The CDR3 has 14 amino acids. CDR3 bases: TGTGCCAGCAGTCTGAGCAGTAGCACAGATACGCAGTATTTT. It specifies CASSLSSSTDTQYF.

This rearrangement joins TRBV7-2 to TRBJ2-7, with TRBD2 identical over 11 bases. The V gene end was trimmed by 5 bases and the J gene end by 3 bases; junction bases not matched to a gene: 3. In germline, CDR1 is SGHTA, CDR2 FQGNSA. There are 14 residues in the CDR3. CDR3 nucleotide sequence: TGTGCCAGCAGCACCGGACTAGCGGGCTACGAGCAGTACTTC. Translating gives CASSTGLAGYEQYF.

This clone was observed once. The chain links TRBV10-3 to TRBJ1-1; no clear D gene. This CDR3 contains 13 residues. The V end lost 3 bases, the J end lost 3 bases, and 8 bases lay between the germline ends. Germline CDR1 ENHRY, CDR2 SYGVKD. Here the CDR3 reads CAISDGYHTEAFF. For the CDR3, the DNA is TGTGCCATCAGTGATGGGTATCACACTGAAGCTTTCTTT.

The J gene is TRBJ2-5, the V gene TRBV7-8; 10 positions agree with TRBD2. Germline lookup yields CDR1 SGHVS and CDR2 FQNEAQ. Unmatched junction bases numbered 10, after V lost 1 base and J lost 5 bases. CDR3 length: 17 residues. CDR3 loop: CASSLGFRAGGPETQYF. CDR3 in DNA: TGTGCCAGCAGCTTAGGATTCCGAGCGGGAGGGCCGGAGACCCAGTACTTC.

CDR3 region: CASSSGQGRDYGYTF. CDR3 nucleotide sequence: TGCGCCAGCAGCTCTGGACAGGGTAGGGACTATGGCTACACCTTC. This chain joins TRBV5-1 and TRBJ1-2; 8 nucleotides agree with TRBD1. CDR3 length equals 15 residues. Germline loops: CDR1 SGHRS, CDR2 YFSETQ. V was clipped by 3 bases and J by 3 bases; unmatched bases: 7. The full variable domain, its missing parts supplied by reference TRBV5-1 and TRBJ1-2, is KAGVTQTPRYLIKTRGQQVTLSCSPISGHRSVSWYQQTPGQGLQFLFEYFSETQRNKGNFPGRFSGRQFSNSRSEMNVSTLELGDSALYLCASSSGQGRDYGYTFGSGTRLTVV.

The chain recombines TRBV5-5 with TRBJ2-1; D gene unclear. The CDR3 is 13 amino acids. The germline V and J ends were trimmed by 4 bases and 4 bases, with 9 bases remaining between them. The germline V gene encodes CDR1 SGHKS and CDR2 YYEKEE (reference sequence). CDR3 sequence: CASSTASYNEQFF. DNA of the CDR3: TGTGCCAGCAGCACTGCAAGTTACAATGAGCAGTTCTTC.

The gene calls are TRBV12-3 or TRBV12-4 and TRBJ1-2, with D tentatively TRBD1 (5 bases). CDR3 length: 13 residues. The V end lost 6 bases, the J end lost 8 bases, and 16 bases lay between the germline ends. This CDR3 reads CASRPSGGYGYTF. Written as DNA, the CDR3 is TGTGCCAGCAGACCCAGTGGGGGGTACGGCTACACCTTC.

The chain links TRBV15 to TRBJ2-5; 9 nucleotides line up with TRBD2. With 3 bases clipped from V and 2 bases from J, the junction kept 4 bases outside the gene matches. Per germline, CDR1 LNHNV and CDR2 YYDKDF (reference sequence). The CDR3 spans 15 residues. The CDR3 sequence is CATSRSRGGQETQYF. The CDR3 DNA sequence: TGTGCCACCAGCAGGTCGCGGGGGGGGCAAGAGACCCAGTACTTC. The variable domain in full, completed from reference TRBV15 and TRBJ2-5, reads DAMVIQNPRYQVTQFGKPVTLSCSQTLNHNVMYWYQQKSSQAPKLLFHYYDKDFNNEADTPDNFQSRRPNTSFCFLDIRSPGLGDTAMYLCATSRSRGGQETQYFGPGTRLLVL.

The chain recombines TRBV3-1 (or the pseudogene TRBV3-2) with TRBJ2-5; possible D gene TRBD2, 5 bases. The CDR3 runs 13 residues. Per germline, CDR1 LGHDT and CDR2 YNNKEL (reference sequence). Trimming cost V 6 bases and J 2 bases, with 10 bases left between them. CDR3 DNA: TGTGCCAGCAGTCGGACTTTTCAAGAGACCCAGTACTTC. Residues: CASSRTFQETQYF.

As for this clone: One junction end does not reproduce the germline sequence, and a read error may be involved. The genes are TRBV2 and TRBJ1-6; the D is unclear. The CDR3 has 13 residues. The germline V gene encodes CDR1 SNHLY and CDR2 FYNNEI. CDR3 sequence: CASSEVMNSPLHF. The CDR3 DNA is TGTGCCAGCAGCGAAGTCATGAATTCACCCCTCCACTTT.

CDR3 loop: CASSQRTLDYEQYF. The CDR3 DNA is TGTGCCAGCAGCCAGAGGACACTAGACTACGAGCAGTACTTC. The V call is TRBV7-2, the J call TRBJ2-7; D assignment may be TRBD1 or TRBD2 (5 bases each). This CDR3 has 14 residues. The V gene's germline CDR1 is SGHTA and CDR2 FQGNSA. Trimming shortened V by 5 bases and J by 3 bases, and 14 bases separated the two germline ends.

This chain links TRBV19 with TRBJ2-5, with 7 bases matching TRBD1. CDR1 and CDR2 (germline): LNHDA, SQIVND (reference sequence). The CDR3 has 13 residues. V gave up 4 bases and J gave up 5 bases; unmatched junction bases: 4. The CDR3 DNA reads TGTGCCAGTAGTAACAGGGGTCGGGAGACCCAGTACTTC. Translating it yields CASSNRGRETQYF.

The rearrangement joins TRBV5-4 to TRBJ2-5, with 8 bases fitting TRBD1. Germline V gene data show CDR1 as SGHNT and CDR2 as YYREEE (reference sequence). The J segment lost 2 bases and the V segment lost 2 bases, leaving 2 bases of the junction unmatched. CDR3 length: 14 amino acids. CDR3 region: CASSFNRGQETQYF. The CDR3, as DNA: TGTGCCAGCAGCTTCAACAGGGGGCAAGAGACCCAGTACTTC. The complete variable domain, with remaining parts taken from reference TRBV5-4 and TRBJ2-5, reads ETGVTQSPTHLIKTRGQQVTLRCSSQSGHNTVSWYQQALGQGPQFIFQYYREEENGRGNFPPRFSGLQFPNYSSELNVNALELDDSALYLCASSFNRGQETQYFGPGTRLLVL.

The genes are TRBV30 and TRBJ2-1; D possibly corresponds to TRBD1 (6 bases). The length of the CDR3 is 16 residues. CDR1 and CDR2 from the germline V gene are GTSNPN and SVGIG (reference sequence). V shed 3 bases and J shed 0 bases, with 15 bases lying between them. CDR3 in DNA: TGTGCCTGGAGAAGTTATACAGGGTTCTCCTACAATGAGCAGTTCTTC. Translated: CAWRSYTGFSYNEQFF.

The chain is built from TRBV13 and TRBJ1-4, with D unresolved. Between the trimmed V and J ends, which lost 4 bases and 8 bases, there was a span of 11 bases. The CDR3 has 13 residues. Germline V CDR1 and CDR2: PRHDT, FYEKMQ (reference sequence). DNA of the CDR3: TGTGCCAGCAGCTCAGGACTGGAGGAAAAACTGTTTTTT. Protein: CASSSGLEEKLFF.

This chain connects TRBV7-9 to TRBJ1-1; D perhaps matches TRBD1 (6 bases). The CDR3 sequence is 14 residues long. In germline, CDR1 is SEHNR, CDR2 FQNEAQ (reference sequence). Trimming stripped 5 bases from V and 5 bases from J, with 15 bases between. CDR3 sequence: CASSQVARGTEAFF. The CDR3 DNA sequence: TGTGCCAGCAGCCAGGTCGCGAGGGGGACTGAAGCTTTCTTT.

In regard to this clone: The sample carries other DNA sequences with the same CDR3. The CDR3 DNA is TGTGCCAGCAGCTTAGCGGGTTCCTACGAGCAGTACTTC. This sequence encodes CASSLAGSYEQYF. The chain is built from TRBV11-2 and TRBJ2-7, with D unresolved. CDR1 and CDR2 (germline): SGHAT, FQNNGV. The CDR3 length is 13 residues. Deletions cut 1 base from V and 1 base from J, with 5 bases between.